The 30 T cell receptor beta chains given below trace back to one sample, sequenced in a study of siplizumab effects on memory and regulatory T cells. Libraries were prepared by immunoSEQ multiplex PCR; TCRdb keeps only in-frame clonotypes and omits some of them. The sample lists under 3,000 clones, roughly 69% occurring once. The source material was TEMRA CD8+ T cells sorted from blood. This sample's subset: unstimulated CD8+ CD45RA+ effector memory T cells. Receptor source: a human donor in good health.

J is TRBJ2-2 and V is TRBV6-6; tentative D call: TRBD1 (5 bases). The CDR3 is 14 amino acids. Trimming left V 1 base short and J 5 bases short, with 8 bases between. Germline loops: CDR1 MNHNY, CDR2 SVGAGI (reference sequence). CDR3 region: CASSYLDRTGELFF. The CDR3 DNA follows: TGTGCCAGCAGTTACTTAGACAGAACCGGGGAGCTGTTTTTT.

This chain joins TRBV7-6 and TRBJ2-1; unclear D gene. The V end was cut by 0 bases, the J end by 3 bases, with 18 bases between. CDR1 is SGHVS, CDR2 FNYEAQ, per germline. CDR3 length: 18 residues. DNA of the CDR3: TGTGCCAGCAGCTTAGCCCTTACGTCCCTCTCGGTCTACAATGAGCAGTTCTTC. As protein: CASSLALTSLSVYNEQFF.

The chain couples TRBV9 to TRBJ2-1; D is unresolved. This CDR3 has 19 residues. Germline V gene sequence: CDR1 SGDLS, CDR2 YYNGEE. V was trimmed by 0 bases and J by 3 bases, leaving 22 bases between them. CDR3 coding DNA: TGTGCCAGCAGCGTAGGCCTCGCCTCGACCACGTCCCTCTACAATGAGCAGTTCTTC. It specifies CASSVGLASTTSLYNEQFF.

The rearrangement uses TRBV9 and TRBJ2-7; tentative D call: TRBD2 (5 bases). Trimming left V 0 bases short and J 1 base short, with 11 bases between. The CDR3 loop spans 15 amino acids. Germline V gene data show CDR1 as SGDLS and CDR2 as YYNGEE. The CDR3 sequence: CASSVEGVASYEQYF. CDR3 DNA: TGTGCCAGCAGCGTAGAGGGCGTAGCGTCCTACGAGCAGTACTTC.

This chain uses TRBV5-5 with TRBJ2-4; 7 nucleotides agree with TRBD2. Germline CDR1 SGHKS, CDR2 YYEKEE (reference sequence). After removal of 4 bases from V and 16 bases from J, the junction contained 17 bases not matched to a gene. This CDR3 is built from 14 residues. The DNA for the CDR3 is TGTGCCAGCAGCGGGGACTATTGGACTAGTCAAAAATACTTC. Translation: CASSGDYWTSQKYF.

The rearrangement uses TRBV10-2 and TRBJ1-2; 7 nucleotides match TRBD1. Germline V gene lookup returns CDR1 WSHSY and CDR2 SAAADI. V trimming: 10 bases; J trimming: 3 bases; junction bases outside the gene matches: 11. This CDR3 comprises 14 residues. CDR3 residues: CATLLQGDHYGYTF. Here the CDR3 DNA reads TGCGCCACCTTACTTCAGGGGGACCACTATGGCTACACCTTC.

The gene calls are TRBV10-3 and TRBJ1-6; a weak D match, TRBD1 (5 bases). V lost 2 bases to trimming and J lost 0 bases, with 8 bases between them. The CDR3 runs to 16 residues. The germline V gene has CDR1 ENHRY and CDR2 SYGVKD. The CDR3, as DNA: TGTGCCATCAGTGAGGACAGTAGCTCCTATAATTCACCCCTCCACTTT. Protein product: CAISEDSSSYNSPLHF.

V gene TRBV5-6 combines with J gene TRBJ1-6; unclear D gene. The V gene lost 6 bases and the J gene lost 8 bases, with 9 bases spanning the gap. The germline CDR1 and CDR2 sequences are SGHDT and YYEEEE. The CDR3 extends over 12 amino acids. The CDR3 sequence is CASKGRDSPLHF. DNA of the CDR3: TGTGCCAGCAAAGGGAGGGATTCACCCCTCCACTTT.

This clone turned up a few times. This chain uses TRBV7-7 with TRBJ1-5, with 10 positions matching TRBD1. After removal of 3 bases from V and 7 bases from J, the junction contained 3 bases not matched to a gene. Germline CDR1 SSHAT, CDR2 FNYEAQ (reference sequence). This CDR3 has 14 amino acids. CDR3 DNA: TGTGCCAGCAGCTTGGGGACAGGGGACCAGCCCCAGCATTTT. Its translation: CASSLGTGDQPQHF.

The chain employs TRBV7-9 and TRBJ2-1, with 11 positions matching TRBD2. Germline CDR1 and CDR2: SEHNR and FQNEAQ (reference sequence). With V trimmed by 5 bases and J by 4 bases, 7 bases remained unmatched. The CDR3 consists of 16 residues. The CDR3 reads CASSLSSGRWYNEQFF. In DNA, the CDR3 is TGTGCCAGCAGCCTGTCTAGCGGGAGGTGGTACAATGAGCAGTTCTTC.

The chain employs TRBV7-9 and TRBJ1-1; D may be TRBD1 (5 bases). Trimming removed 3 bases at V and 1 base at J, with 15 bases between. In germline, CDR1 is SEHNR, CDR2 FQNEAQ (reference sequence). The CDR3 extends over 16 amino acids. The CDR3 coding sequence is TGTGCCAGCAGCTTGGGCGTGGGACGGGGGAACACTGAAGCTTTCTTT. Translated, it gives CASSLGVGRGNTEAFF.

The genes are TRBV19 and TRBJ2-7; D possibly uses TRBD1 or TRBD2 (5 bases each). Per germline, CDR1 LNHDA and CDR2 SQIVND (reference sequence). The CDR3 spans 14 residues. V shed 5 bases and J shed 4 bases, with 15 bases lying between them. This chain's CDR3 is CASSRGSTPYEQYF. The CDR3 bases are TGTGCCAGTAGTCGGGGCAGCACCCCGTACGAGCAGTACTTC.

This chain uses TRBV7-9 with TRBJ1-1, with D possibly matching TRBD1 (6 bases). Trimming took off 4 bases at V and 6 bases at J, with 6 bases between the two ends. Germline V gene data show CDR1 as SEHNR and CDR2 as FQNEAQ (reference sequence). CDR3 size: 11 residues. The CDR3 coding sequence is TGTGCCAGCAGCTCAGGGGCTGAAGCTTTCTTT. Protein sequence: CASSSGAEAFF.

V usage is TRBV4-2 and J usage is TRBJ2-3; D is ambiguous. CDR1 is LGHNA and CDR2 is YNFKEQ in the germline V gene. The CDR3 has 15 residues. V shed 0 bases and J shed 5 bases, with 12 bases lying between them. CDR3 coding DNA: TGTGCCAGCAGCCAAGATTGGCTAGTGATAGATACGCAGTATTTT. Protein product: CASSQDWLVIDTQYF.

The V and J genes are TRBV10-3 and TRBJ1-6; tentatively, D is TRBD1 (5 bases). Between the trimmed V and J ends, which lost 4 bases and 10 bases, there was a span of 20 bases. Germline CDR1 ENHRY, CDR2 SYGVKD. This CDR3 is 16 amino acids long. The DNA for the CDR3 is TGTGCCATCAGTGCTCGGGGAATCGACGAGGGGTCACCCCTCCACTTT. The encoded protein is CAISARGIDEGSPLHF.

This clone qualifies as medium-sized (0.01 to 0.1%). The rearrangement uses TRBV2 and TRBJ2-1; 10 bases align to TRBD1. V was pared by 6 bases and J by 8 bases, with 10 bases of the junction left unmatched. This CDR3 region has 15 residues. Germline assignment: CDR1 SNHLY and CDR2 FYNNEI. CDR3 nucleotide sequence: TGTGCCAGCAGATTCCGGGACAGGGGTTCGGATGAGCAGTTCTTC. Its translation: CASRFRDRGSDEQFF.

This clone was observed a handful of times. The genes are TRBV6-5 and TRBJ2-7; TRBD1 might be the D (6 bases). CDR1 and CDR2 (germline): MNHEY, SVGAGI. This CDR3 region has 13 residues. V dropped 5 bases and J dropped 5 bases, with 13 bases sitting between them. Here the CDR3 DNA reads TGTGCCAGCAGTAAAACAGGGCCCCACGAGCAGTACTTC. Translating gives CASSKTGPHEQYF.

This rearrangement joins TRBV7-9 to TRBJ2-1; unclear D gene. V shed 1 base and J shed 7 bases, with 8 bases lying between them. This CDR3 is built from 13 residues. Germline CDR1 is SEHNR and CDR2 is FQNEAQ (reference sequence). The CDR3, as DNA: TGTGCCAGCAGCTTAGAGTTGGGGAATGAGCAGTTCTTC. This sequence encodes CASSLELGNEQFF.

The chain employs TRBV6-1 and TRBJ1-2; TRBD1 might be the D (5 bases). The CDR3 consists of 10 residues. The V gene's germline CDR1 is MNHNS and CDR2 SASEGT. The CDR3, as DNA: TGTGCGACAGAGAACTATGGCTACACCTTC. Translation: CATENYGYTF.

This clone has only one observation. The chain employs TRBV27 and TRBJ2-7, with unresolved D. V gave up 6 bases and J gave up 0 bases, with 12 bases separating them. This CDR3 region has 14 residues. CDR1 and CDR2 from the germline V gene are MNHEY and SMNVEV (reference sequence). The CDR3, as DNA: TGTGCCAGCAGCTTGGGCCGGAGCTCCTACGAGCAGTACTTC. Its protein is CASSLGRSSYEQYF.

This clone was seen only a few times. CDR3: CASSEYEGGLTEAFF. The DNA for the CDR3 is TGTGCCAGCAGTGAATATGAAGGGGGCCTCACTGAAGCTTTCTTT. The V call is TRBV6-1, the J call TRBJ1-1; 7 positions agree with TRBD1. Germline V CDR1 and CDR2: MNHNS, SASEGT. V lost 2 bases, J lost 4 bases, and 7 bases stayed unmatched. This CDR3 has 15 amino acids.

The gene calls are TRBV9 and TRBJ2-3; 9 bases line up with TRBD2. The CDR3 contains 17 residues. The V and J ends lost 4 bases and 3 bases, in that order; junction bases with no gene match: 12. Germline values: CDR1 SGDLS, CDR2 YYNGEE. This chain's CDR3 is CASSPRLAGGPTDTQYF. CDR3 bases: TGTGCCAGCAGCCCCCGGTTGGCGGGGGGGCCGACAGATACGCAGTATTTT.

The V and J genes are TRBV7-9 and TRBJ1-2; a weak D match, TRBD1 (6 bases). CDR1 and CDR2 from the germline V gene are SEHNR and FQNEAQ (reference sequence). The CDR3 is made up of 17 amino acids. V was trimmed by 3 bases and J by 7 bases, leaving 24 bases between them. For the CDR3, the DNA is TGTGCCAGCAGCTTGGATTCCCACAGCAGGCTCAGGGGTGGCTACACCTTC. Protein sequence: CASSLDSHSRLRGGYTF. The whole variable domain, remainder taken from reference TRBV7-9 and TRBJ1-2, is DTGVSQNPRHKITKRGQNVTFRCDPISEHNRLYWYRQTLGQGPEFLTYFQNEAQLEKSRLLSDRFSAERPKGSFSTLEIQRTEQGDSAMYLCASSLDSHSRLRGGYTFGSGTRLTVV.

The chain combines TRBV6-5 with TRBJ2-3; D possibly matches TRBD1 or TRBD2 (5 bases each). V was cut by 8 bases and J by 2 bases, with 14 bases left in between. The CDR3 covers 14 residues. Germline CDR1 MNHEY, CDR2 SVGAGI. The CDR3 region is CASGYGTFTDTQYF. Here the CDR3 DNA reads TGTGCCAGCGGATACGGGACGTTCACAGATACGCAGTATTTT.

V is TRBV7-9 and J is TRBJ1-3, with D unclear. This CDR3 is built from 18 residues. Per the germline V gene, CDR1 is SEHNR and CDR2 is FQNEAQ (reference sequence). V dropped 3 bases and J dropped 0 bases, with 18 bases sitting between them. The CDR3 is CASSFFPIDGSSGNTIYF. The DNA for the CDR3 is TGTGCCAGCAGCTTTTTCCCGATCGACGGCAGCTCTGGAAACACCATATATTTT.

For this clone: It may be a read error: a sequence one base away is much more abundant. The J gene is TRBJ1-2, the V gene TRBV27, with 7 bases matching TRBD1. CDR3 size: 16 residues. Germline V gene sequence: CDR1 MNHEY, CDR2 SMNVEV (reference sequence). Here the CDR3 DNA reads TGTGCCAGCAGTTTTGGTTACGGCCAGGGGGACTATGGCTACATCTTC. Translated: CASSFGYGQGDYGYIF.

This clone was found a few times. The chain uses TRBV6-8 and TRBJ2-7; TRBD1 aligns across 7 bases. Germline loops: CDR1 MNHGY, CDR2 SAAAGT. The CDR3 runs to 14 residues. V lost 7 bases and J lost 8; bases outside the gene matches: 14. The CDR3 DNA sequence: TGTGCCAGCAACTATTCCCCAGACAGGGAGCAGCAGTACTTC. Translation: CASNYSPDREQQYF.

The J gene is TRBJ2-3, the V gene TRBV7-3; possibly TRBD2 for D (5 bases). The V end was cut by 2 bases, the J end by 0 bases, with 12 bases between. The germline CDR1 and CDR2 sequences are SGHTA and FQGTGA. The CDR3 consists of 16 residues. The DNA for the CDR3 is TGTGCCAGCAGCTTATTCTCAGCGGCTAGCACAGATACGCAGTATTTT. It yields the protein CASSLFSAASTDTQYF.

This clone was seen a single time. The CDR3 coding sequence is TGTGCCATCAGTGACTCCGGACAGGGGAATTCACCCCTCCACTTT. Translating gives CAISDSGQGNSPLHF. V usage is TRBV10-3 and J usage is TRBJ1-6; 9 bases match TRBD1. V shed 3 bases, J shed 7 bases, and the junction held 4 bases outside the gene matches. The CDR3 is 15 residues long. Germline V CDR1 and CDR2: ENHRY, SYGVKD.

Only a few counts were recorded for this clone. The chain uses TRBV9 and TRBJ1-1; no definite D call. There are 16 residues in the CDR3. Germline V gives CDR1 SGDLS, CDR2 YYNGEE. Trimming took 4 bases from V and 1 from J, leaving 17 bases between them. This CDR3 is CASSFSPRKQNTEAFF. The DNA of the CDR3 is TGTGCCAGCAGCTTCTCCCCTCGGAAGCAGAACACTGAAGCTTTCTTT.